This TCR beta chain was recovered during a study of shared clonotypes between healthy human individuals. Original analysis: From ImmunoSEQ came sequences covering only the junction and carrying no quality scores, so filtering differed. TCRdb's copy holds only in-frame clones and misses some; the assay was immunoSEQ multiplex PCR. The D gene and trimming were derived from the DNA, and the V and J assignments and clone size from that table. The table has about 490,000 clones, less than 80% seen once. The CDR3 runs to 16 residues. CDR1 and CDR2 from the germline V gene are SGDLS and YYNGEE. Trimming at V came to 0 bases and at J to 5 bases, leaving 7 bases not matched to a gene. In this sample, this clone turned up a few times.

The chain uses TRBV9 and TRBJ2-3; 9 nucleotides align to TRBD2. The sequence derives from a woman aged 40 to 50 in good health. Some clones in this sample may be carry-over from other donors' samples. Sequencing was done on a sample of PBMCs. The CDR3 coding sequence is TGTGCCAGCAGCGTAGCGGGAGCGGGAGGTTTAGATACGCAGTATTTT. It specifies CASSVAGAGGLDTQYF.